These 21 T cell receptor beta chains originate from one sample sequenced in a study of PD-1 blockade in classical Hodgkin lymphoma. After autologous stem cell transplantation all patients relapsed, and prior brentuximab vedotin exposure differed between cohorts. The study purified CD4+ T cells from thawed PBMCs using magnetic negative selection. Clones were read by immunoSEQ multiplex PCR, and TCRdb kept only the in-frame ones, dropping some. The data show roughly 2,500 clones, 80% to 90% seen once. The starting material was CD4+ T cells from blood, obtained at baseline. All receptors come from a human donor with classical Hodgkin lymphoma.

The chain recombines TRBV5-4 with TRBJ2-1, with 9 positions matching TRBD2. Trimming at V came to 3 bases and at J to 6 bases, leaving 13 bases not matched to a gene. This CDR3 contains 17 residues. The germline V gene encodes CDR1 SGHNT and CDR2 YYREEE (reference sequence). The CDR3 nucleotides are TGTGCCAGCAGCTGGGTCAGCGGGAGGCCCGTCAGCAATGAGCAGTTCTTC. Translation: CASSWVSGRPVSNEQFF.

The chain joins TRBV29-1 to TRBJ1-1; D gene unclear. Trimming took 1 base from V and 0 from J, leaving 6 bases between them. The germline CDR1 and CDR2 sequences are SQVTM and ANQGSEA. The CDR3 contains 13 residues. The CDR3 DNA reads as TGCAGCGTTGAAGCTCTACTGAACACTGAAGCTTTCTTT. Translating it yields CSVEALLNTEAFF.

In its sample, this clone was seen once. The chain links TRBV7-2 to TRBJ1-1; D ambiguous. Trimming cost V 4 bases and J 1 base, with 7 bases left between them. Germline V gene sequence: CDR1 SGHTA, CDR2 FQGNSA. This CDR3 region has 13 residues. The CDR3 protein is CASSSARNTEAFF. CDR3 coding DNA: TGTGCCAGCAGCTCGGCCAGGAACACTGAAGCTTTCTTT.

The chain has TRBV4-3 and TRBJ2-3, with D maybe TRBD2 (6 bases). Germline V lookup: CDR1 LGHNA, CDR2 YSLEER. Trimming pared 1 base from V and 10 bases from J, leaving 12 bases between. The CDR3 is 13 amino acids. The CDR3 DNA sequence: TGCGCCAGCAGCCAAGTTACTAGCTTGGCGCAGTATTTT. It translates to CASSQVTSLAQYF.

The chain couples TRBV7-9 to TRBJ1-4; possibly TRBD1 for D (5 bases). The V and J ends lost 0 bases and 6 bases respectively, with 14 bases between them. The germline gives CDR1 SEHNR, CDR2 FQNEAQ (reference sequence). The CDR3 is made up of 16 amino acids. DNA for the CDR3: TGTGCCAGCAGCTTAGCCGGACATCGGGGGGATGAAAAACTGTTTTTT. Amino acids: CASSLAGHRGDEKLFF.

The chain is built from TRBV5-5 and TRBJ2-2; D might be TRBD1 (8 bases). Looked up from germline, CDR1 is SGHKS and CDR2 is YYEKEE (reference sequence). This CDR3 is built from 16 residues. Trimming removed 0 bases from V and 6 bases from J, with 15 bases in between. CDR3 amino acids: CASSLAIQGGAGELFF. As DNA, the CDR3 is TGTGCCAGCAGCTTGGCTATACAGGGGGGGGCCGGGGAGCTGTTTTTT.

V is TRBV19 and J is TRBJ2-1; 14 nucleotides line up with TRBD2. The germline CDR1 and CDR2 sequences are LNHDA and SQIVND (reference sequence). The CDR3 contains 16 residues. V lost 3 bases, J lost 5 bases, and 3 bases stayed unmatched. DNA of the CDR3: TGTGCCAGTAGTATCAGGACTAGCGGGAGGCACAATGAGCAGTTCTTC. It specifies CASSIRTSGRHNEQFF.

The V and J genes are TRBV14 and TRBJ2-1, with D hard to call. The length of the CDR3 is 15 residues. With 2 bases removed from V and 4 bases from J, the gap between germline ends came to 12 bases. CDR1 and CDR2 from the germline V gene are SGHDN and FVKESK. The CDR3 nucleotides are TGTGCCAGCAGCCAATCGCCCGGGCCTTACAATGAGCAGTTCTTC. As protein: CASSQSPGPYNEQFF. Based on the CDR3 plus reference TRBV14 and TRBJ2-1, the full variable domain is EAGVTQFPSHSVIEKGQTVTLRCDPISGHDNLYWYRRVMGKEIKFLLHFVKESKQDESGMPNNRFLAERTGGTYSTLKVQPAELEDSGVYFCASSQSPGPYNEQFFGPGTRLTVL.

In this sample, this clone turned up once. V is TRBV27 and J is TRBJ2-7, with D possibly matching TRBD2 (7 bases). V shed 5 bases and J shed 5 bases, with 16 bases lying between them. The germline V gene has CDR1 MNHEY and CDR2 SMNVEV (reference sequence). This CDR3 region has 14 residues. The CDR3 coding sequence is TGTGCCAGCAGTATAAGAGGGGGGGCCCACGAGCAGTACTTC. Amino acids: CASSIRGGAHEQYF.

This clone was counted between two and nine times. The gene calls are TRBV7-9 and TRBJ2-7; TRBD1 matches 9 bases. The germline CDR1 and CDR2 sequences are SEHNR and FQNEAQ (reference sequence). V lost 4 bases, J lost 4 bases, and 5 bases stayed unmatched. The CDR3 is 14 amino acids. CDR3 amino acids: CASSYTGGSYEQYF. The CDR3 nucleotides are TGTGCCAGCAGCTACACAGGGGGCTCTTACGAGCAGTACTTC.

V and J are TRBV28 and TRBJ2-2; D possibly corresponds to TRBD1 (5 bases). CDR3 length: 18 residues. The germline V gene has CDR1 MDHEN and CDR2 SYDVKM. Trimming took off 2 bases at V and 1 base at J, with 17 bases between the two ends. Here the CDR3 reads CASSLGQLAGQNTGELFF. The CDR3 DNA is TGTGCCAGCAGTTTAGGTCAGTTGGCAGGGCAGAACACCGGGGAGCTGTTTTTT.

V and J are TRBV5-1 and TRBJ2-5; the D is unclear. Germline V gives CDR1 SGHRS, CDR2 YFSETQ. The V gene lost 4 bases and the J gene lost 2 bases, with 12 bases spanning the gap. The CDR3 has 14 residues. CDR3 DNA: TGCGCCAGCAGCCGTATGGGGTTGCAAGAGACCCAGTACTTC. This codes for CASSRMGLQETQYF.

The genes are TRBV10-3 and TRBJ1-2, with unresolved D. This CDR3 is 13 amino acids long. Germline CDR1 is ENHRY and CDR2 is SYGVKD. V was cut by 0 bases and J by 2 bases, with 4 bases left in between. CDR3 nucleotides: TGTGCCATCAGTGAGTCTGGCAACTATGGCTACACCTTC. Amino acids: CAISESGNYGYTF.

The chain carries TRBV15 and TRBJ2-4; TRBD2 agrees at 7 bases. CDR1 LNHNV and CDR2 YYDKDF come from the germline V gene (reference sequence). The V and J ends lost 6 bases and 0 bases, in that order; junction bases with no gene match: 5. The CDR3 consists of 15 residues. The CDR3 spells CATSVAGVAKNIQYF. The CDR3 DNA reads as TGTGCCACCAGTGTAGCGGGCGTAGCCAAAAACATTCAGTACTTC.

This rearrangement joins TRBV28 to TRBJ1-6; maybe TRBD1 (6 bases). The V gene lost 4 bases and the J gene lost 8 bases, with 15 bases spanning the gap. Germline assignment: CDR1 MDHEN and CDR2 SYDVKM. This CDR3 is 15 amino acids long. As DNA, the CDR3 is TGTGCCAGCAGTTATAGGACAGCTCTTCATTCACCCCTCCACTTT. It specifies CASSYRTALHSPLHF.

A word on this clone: Relative to the germline gene, one junction end is altered; a read error may explain this. The V gene is TRBV19, the J gene TRBJ2-1; TRBD1 might be the D (6 bases). The CDR3 contains 14 residues. Germline V gene data show CDR1 as LNHDA and CDR2 as SQIVND (reference sequence). The DNA for the CDR3 is TGTGCCAGTAGTATTTCCGGGACAACGGGCGGTAGCGTCTTC. Protein product: CASSISGTTGGSVF.

Only a few counts were recorded for this clone. CDR3 bases: TGTGCCAGCAGCCTACTAGCGGGAGGGCTCGGCGAGCAGTACTTC. This gives the protein CASSLLAGGLGEQYF. The J gene is TRBJ2-7, the V gene TRBV7-9; 13 positions match TRBD2. Looked up from germline, CDR1 is SEHNR and CDR2 is FQNEAQ (reference sequence). This CDR3 contains 15 residues. Unmatched junction bases numbered 7, after V lost 5 bases and J lost 6 bases.

CDR3 region: CASSFHRGSNQPQHF. The CDR3 DNA is TGTGCCAGTAGTTTCCACAGGGGCAGCAATCAGCCCCAGCATTTT. The gene calls are TRBV19 and TRBJ1-5; 7 bases agree with TRBD1. The J segment lost 1 base and the V segment lost 5 bases, leaving 5 bases of the junction unmatched. Per germline, CDR1 LNHDA and CDR2 SQIVND (reference sequence). CDR3 size: 15 residues.

The CDR3 nucleotides read TGTGCCAGCAGCCGCGGGACTAGCGTAAACACCGGGGAGCTGTTTTTT. Translating it yields CASSRGTSVNTGELFF. This chain links TRBV4-2 with TRBJ2-2; TRBD2 matches 10 bases. V shed 4 bases and J 2 bases; nucleotides not matched to a gene: 4. In germline, CDR1 is LGHNA, CDR2 YNFKEQ. The CDR3 is made up of 16 amino acids.

This sequence joins TRBV6-5 and TRBJ2-2; a weak D match, TRBD2 (6 bases). Between the trimmed V and J ends, which lost 5 bases and 0 bases, there was a span of 10 bases. Per germline, CDR1 MNHEY and CDR2 SVGAGI. CDR3 length equals 15 residues. As DNA, the CDR3 is TGTGCCAGCAGTAACAGACTAGCGAACACCGGGGAGCTGTTTTTT. It specifies CASSNRLANTGELFF.

V is TRBV5-4 and J is TRBJ1-1; possible D gene TRBD1, 6 bases. V was shortened by 0 bases and J by 0 bases, with 12 bases between the two germline ends. CDR1 and CDR2 from the germline V gene are SGHNT and YYREEE (reference sequence). The CDR3 spans 16 residues. The CDR3 sequence is CASSLGGRGMNTEAFF. The CDR3 DNA follows: TGTGCCAGCAGCTTGGGAGGGAGGGGGATGAACACTGAAGCTTTCTTT.